This paragraph reports one TCR beta chain. This sample was included in a study of PD-1 and CTLA-4 blockade in melanoma. The germline V and J ends were trimmed by 6 bases and 5 bases, with 14 bases remaining between them. CDR3 length equals 14 residues. Germline V lookup: CDR1 MNHEY, CDR2 SMNVEV (reference sequence). Sequencing was performed with immunoSEQ multiplex PCR; in TCRdb, only in-frame clones are kept and a portion is missing. The sample includes tens of thousands of clones, around 89% of them seen just once. This receptor was taken from a human donor with melanoma. The J gene is TRBJ2-1, the V gene TRBV27; D gene uncertain. The sequencing used CD8+ T cells from peripheral blood, collected from a patient given anti-PD-1 treatment. CDR3 protein: CASSPLGPDNEQFF. In DNA, the CDR3 is TGTGCCAGCAGCCCACTCGGGCCGGACAATGAGCAGTTCTTC.